What follows are 26 T cell receptor beta chains derived from one specimen sequenced in a study of cytomegalovirus exposure and HLA in healthy donors. Vbeta (60) and Jbeta (13) primers were used in the PCR. Sequenced by immunoSEQ multiplex PCR; TCRdb stores in-frame clones only, minus some. The sample shows a few hundred thousand clones, more than 85% of them seen only once. The sequenced sample consisted of PBMCs. The receptor source for this set is a woman under 30 in good health and CMV-seronegative.

The chain joins TRBV5-4 to TRBJ2-5; D gene ambiguous. Germline values: CDR1 SGHNT, CDR2 YYREEE (reference sequence). The CDR3 is 12 amino acids. V was pared by 4 bases and J by 2 bases, with 6 bases between. CDR3 sequence reads: CASSLQQETQYF. In DNA, the CDR3 is TGTGCCAGCAGCCTACAGCAAGAGACCCAGTACTTC.

DNA for the CDR3: TGTGCCAGCAGCTCCGGACTATACAATGAGCAGTTCTTC. Its translation is CASSSGLYNEQFF. V is TRBV7-3 and J is TRBJ2-1; tentative D call: TRBD2 (6 bases). The V gene lost 4 bases and the J gene lost 4 bases, with 8 bases spanning the gap. CDR3 length: 13 residues. Germline CDR1 reads SGHTA; CDR2 reads FQGTGA.

This rearrangement joins TRBV5-6 to TRBJ2-5; the D is unclear. V dropped 2 bases and J dropped 1 base, with 6 bases sitting between them. The CDR3 spans 13 residues. Germline-derived CDR1 and CDR2 are SGHDT and YYEEEE. CDR3 in amino acids: CASSFISQETQYF. CDR3 nucleotides: TGTGCCAGCAGCTTCATTAGCCAAGAGACCCAGTACTTC. Full variable domain (outside the CDR3, taken from reference TRBV5-6 and TRBJ2-5): DAGVTQSPTHLIKTRGQQVTLRCSPKSGHDTVSWYQQALGQGPQFIFQYYEEEERQRGNFPDRFSGHQFPNYSSELNVNALLLGDSALYLCASSFISQETQYFGPGTRLLVL.

This clone showed up just once. This chain uses TRBV15 with TRBJ2-7; D call uncertain. Germline assignment: CDR1 LNHNV and CDR2 YYDKDF (reference sequence). The CDR3 contains 14 residues. V lost 0 bases and J lost 3, with 9 bases in between. This chain's CDR3 is CATSREADIYEQYF. As DNA, the CDR3 is TGTGCCACCAGCAGAGAAGCCGACATCTACGAGCAGTACTTC.

The chain combines TRBV20-1 with TRBJ1-2; D remains ambiguous. Looked up from germline, CDR1 is DFQATT and CDR2 is SNEGSKA (reference sequence). V lost 5 bases and J lost 6, with 10 bases in between. The CDR3 runs to 11 residues. The CDR3: CSASGSHGYTF. CDR3 DNA: TGCAGTGCTTCCGGGTCTCATGGCTACACCTTC.

This chain links TRBV27 with TRBJ1-1; D perhaps matches TRBD1 (5 bases). Germline CDR1 MNHEY, CDR2 SMNVEV (reference sequence). V lost 6 bases and J lost 1, with 12 bases in between. The CDR3 is 14 amino acids. The chain's CDR3 is CASRLGGTNTEAFF. CDR3 in DNA: TGTGCCAGCAGACTGGGCGGGACGAACACTGAAGCTTTCTTT.

V gene TRBV7-2 combines with J gene TRBJ2-1; 9 nucleotides match TRBD1. Germline values: CDR1 SGHTA, CDR2 FQGNSA. V trimming: 0 bases; J trimming: 8 bases; junction bases outside the gene matches: 8. The CDR3 contains 16 residues. The CDR3 loop reads CASSLALGTGIHEQFF. The DNA for the CDR3 is TGTGCCAGCAGCTTAGCTCTTGGGACAGGGATACATGAGCAGTTCTTC.

The rearrangement uses TRBV5-8 and TRBJ1-5, with 9 bases fitting TRBD1. The length of the CDR3 is 16 residues. Trimming took 0 bases from V and 4 from J; bases not matched to a gene: 5. Per the germline V gene, CDR1 is SGHTS and CDR2 is YDEGEE. The CDR3 bases are TGTGCCAGCAGCTTGGGAGGGACAGGGTGGAATCAGCCCCAGCATTTT. Translation gives CASSLGGTGWNQPQHF.

This chain connects TRBV5-1 to TRBJ1-1; 9 bases fit TRBD1. From germline, CDR1 is SGHRS and CDR2 YFSETQ. V lost 3 bases, J lost 11 bases, and 8 bases stayed unmatched. CDR3 length equals 13 residues. The CDR3 region is CASSSNRQGEAFF. In DNA form, the CDR3 reads TGCGCCAGCAGCTCAAACCGACAGGGGGAGGCTTTCTTT.

This clone has more than one count but fewer than ten. The chain combines TRBV7-2 with TRBJ2-7; TRBD2 matches 13 bases. Germline V gene lookup returns CDR1 SGHTA and CDR2 FQGNSA. J was trimmed by 3 bases and V by 1 base; bases with no gene match: 3. The CDR3 covers 16 residues. The CDR3 spells CASSLGLAGGRYEQYF. CDR3 sequence (DNA): TGTGCCAGCAGCTTAGGACTAGCGGGGGGCCGCTACGAGCAGTACTTC.

This rearrangement joins TRBV4-2 to TRBJ2-7; D is uncertain. CDR1 LGHNA and CDR2 YNFKEQ come from the germline V gene. V was trimmed by 1 base and J by 6 bases, leaving 4 bases between them. This CDR3 comprises 11 residues. CDR3 sequence: CASSQGLEQYF. As DNA, the CDR3 is TGTGCCAGCAGCCAAGGTCTCGAGCAGTACTTC.

This chain connects TRBV19 to TRBJ2-5; 16 bases align to TRBD2. This CDR3 comprises 18 residues. The germline gives CDR1 LNHDA, CDR2 SQIVND (reference sequence). With 5 bases clipped from V and 7 bases from J, the junction kept 13 bases outside the gene matches. Here the CDR3 DNA reads TGTGCCAGTAGTCGACCGGGACTAGCGGGGGGGCCGTCCGTGACCCAGTACTTC. Translation gives CASSRPGLAGGPSVTQYF. The whole variable domain, remainder taken from reference TRBV19 and TRBJ2-5, is DGGITQSPKYLFRKEGQNVTLSCEQNLNHDAMYWYRQDPGQGLRLIYYSQIVNDFQKGDIAEGYSVSREKKESFPLTVTSAQKNPTAFYLCASSRPGLAGGPSVTQYFGPGTRLLVL.

The genes are TRBV30 and TRBJ1-2, with unresolved D. The germline V and J ends were trimmed by 2 bases and 7 bases, with 8 bases remaining between them. Germline V gives CDR1 GTSNPN, CDR2 SVGIG (reference sequence). This CDR3 has 11 amino acids. For the CDR3, the DNA is TGTGCCTGGAGTTCGCCGGGTGGCTACACCTTC. It is translated as CAWSSPGGYTF.

The chain recombines TRBV10-3 with TRBJ1-4; 9 bases map to TRBD1. Germline V gene sequence: CDR1 ENHRY, CDR2 SYGVKD. V was clipped by 4 bases and J by 8 bases; unmatched bases: 5. The CDR3 is 14 amino acids. The CDR3 DNA sequence: TGTGCCATCAGTGGACAGGGGGGTAGCGAAAAACTGTTTTTT. The encoded protein is CAISGQGGSEKLFF.

On this clone: One junction end disagrees with the germline gene, perhaps due to a read error. The V and J genes are TRBV19 and TRBJ2-4, with 7 bases that match TRBD2. CDR3 size: 16 residues. The germline V gene encodes CDR1 LNHDA and CDR2 SQIVND (reference sequence). CDR3 coding DNA: TGTGCCAGTAGTATGGGGGGAGGGTTAGCCGAAAACATTCAGTACTTC. Protein: CASSMGGGLAENIQYF.

V gene TRBV19 combines with J gene TRBJ1-2; 10 nucleotides agree with TRBD1. Germline V CDR1 and CDR2: LNHDA, SQIVND (reference sequence). CDR3 length: 15 amino acids. Trimming cost V 4 bases and J 8 bases; bases outside gene matches: 10. CDR3 coding DNA: TGTGCCAGTAGTAAAGCCGGGACAGGGGCGCGGGGCTACACCTTC. Amino acid sequence: CASSKAGTGARGYTF.

This clone appeared a single time. The gene calls are TRBV11-2 and TRBJ2-6; 8 bases are a match to TRBD1. This CDR3 is built from 19 residues. J was trimmed by 4 bases and V by 3 bases; bases with no gene match: 14. Germline V CDR1 and CDR2: SGHAT, FQNNGV. The CDR3 region is CASSFRTGFGSLGANVLTF. CDR3 coding DNA: TGTGCCAGCAGCTTCCGGACAGGGTTCGGCTCTCTGGGGGCCAACGTCCTGACTTTC.

The chain employs TRBV4-3 and TRBJ1-1; no definite D call. Germline CDR1 reads LGHNA; CDR2 reads YSLEER. Deletions cut 1 base from V and 0 bases from J, with 15 bases between. This CDR3 has 17 residues. CDR3 nucleotide sequence: TGCGCCAGCAGCCAAGGTTATTTAGCCGTAATGAACACTGAAGCTTTCTTT. Translating gives CASSQGYLAVMNTEAFF.

J is TRBJ2-1 and V is TRBV19, with D perhaps matching TRBD2 (6 bases). The CDR3 contains 14 residues. The germline CDR1 and CDR2 sequences are LNHDA and SQIVND (reference sequence). Deletions cut 6 bases from V and 3 bases from J, with 12 bases between. This chain's CDR3 is CASSGGDYYNEQFF. The CDR3 nucleotides are TGTGCCAGTAGCGGGGGAGATTACTACAATGAGCAGTTCTTC.

This sequence joins TRBV5-1 and TRBJ1-2; 7 nucleotides line up with TRBD1. V shed 4 bases, J shed 3 bases, and the junction held 6 bases outside the gene matches. Germline values: CDR1 SGHRS, CDR2 YFSETQ. This CDR3 region has 14 residues. The CDR3 nucleotides read TGCGCCAGCAGCCCCACCGGGACAGACTATGGCTACACCTTC. This gives the protein CASSPTGTDYGYTF.

The gene calls are TRBV11-3 and TRBJ2-5, with D maybe TRBD2 (6 bases). Germline V gene data show CDR1 as SGHNT and CDR2 as YENEEA. V was trimmed by 1 base and J by 1 base, leaving 13 bases between them. The CDR3 totals 16 residues. The CDR3 bases are TGTGCCAGCAGCTTAGGGGCGGGACCGCCCCAAGAGACCCAGTACTTC. It codes for CASSLGAGPPQETQYF.

CDR3 region: CASSQAGTLYNEQFF. The CDR3 DNA reads TGCGCCAGCAGCCAGGCCGGGACACTTTACAATGAGCAGTTCTTC. The V call is TRBV4-3, the J call TRBJ2-1, with a weak D call TRBD1 (6 bases). The V gene lost 3 bases and the J gene lost 4 bases, with 13 bases spanning the gap. Germline values: CDR1 LGHNA, CDR2 YSLEER. The CDR3 extends over 15 amino acids.

The chain joins TRBV5-1 to TRBJ1-2; 7 bases map to TRBD1. Trimming removed 2 bases from V and 3 bases from J; junction bases left unmatched: 4. Germline assignment: CDR1 SGHRS and CDR2 YFSETQ. This CDR3 comprises 14 residues. CDR3 sequence: CASSLTGEDYGYTF. DNA of the CDR3: TGCGCCAGCAGCTTAACAGGGGAGGACTATGGCTACACCTTC.

The chain recombines TRBV4-3 with TRBJ1-2; 8 bases line up with TRBD1. The V gene end was trimmed by 0 bases and the J gene end by 8 bases; junction bases not matched to a gene: 17. Germline CDR1 reads LGHNA; CDR2 reads YSLEER. The CDR3 runs 18 residues. CDR3 nucleotides: TGCGCCAGCAGCCAAGATCAAAACTCGCAGGGGGCGACGAAGGGCTACACCTTC. It translates to CASSQDQNSQGATKGYTF.

The chain recombines TRBV10-3 with TRBJ1-6, with D uncertain. Germline lookup yields CDR1 ENHRY and CDR2 SYGVKD. The ends were cut back, 9 bases at V and 7 bases at J, with 16 bases in the middle. The CDR3 loop spans 14 amino acids. The CDR3 is CAISPGVPNSPLHF. CDR3 DNA sequence: TGTGCCATTTCCCCGGGAGTTCCAAATTCACCCCTCCACTTT.

The DNA of the CDR3 is TGTGCCAGCAGCTCCCCCCAATCCCCCACTGAAGCTTTCTTT. It yields the protein CASSSPQSPTEAFF. The V call is TRBV7-9, the J call TRBJ1-1; D uncertain. Germline V gives CDR1 SEHNR, CDR2 FQNEAQ (reference sequence). The V gene lost 4 bases and the J gene lost 4 bases, with 13 bases spanning the gap. CDR3 length equals 14 residues.